This entry lists 20 T cell receptor beta chains sequenced from one sample in a study of T cells in Graves' hyperthyroidism and ophthalmopathy. The investigators amplified TCR beta CDR3 regions from RNA transcripts. RT-PCR in the first round (using the HTBI primer set) targeted the TCR CDR3. One entry per CDR3 protein results from TCRdb running MiXCR on the multiplex PCR reads. The data show hundreds of thousands of distinct CDR3 sequences, 15% to 19% seen once. The sample comprised blood. The source is a woman aged 18-29 years with Graves' hyperthyroidism.

The chain has TRBV6-5 and TRBJ2-2; no reliable D call. CDR1 and CDR2 from the germline V gene are MNHEY and SVGAGI. The CDR3 runs 15 residues. Trimming removed 2 bases from V and 1 base from J, with 8 bases in between. CDR3 coding DNA: TGTGCCAGCAGTTACCGAAGACAGAACACCGGGGAGCTGTTTTTT. As protein: CASSYRRQNTGELFF.

This clonotype appeared a few times. This chain uses TRBV6-6 with TRBJ2-7; D possibly matches TRBD1 or TRBD2 (5 bases each). The germline V gene encodes CDR1 MNHNY and CDR2 SVGAGI (reference sequence). Between the trimmed V and J ends, which lost 2 bases and 2 bases, there was a span of 22 bases. This CDR3 has 18 amino acids. The CDR3 reads CASSYGLMGPLRAYEQYF. The DNA for the CDR3 is TGTGCCAGCAGTTACGGCCTAATGGGACCGCTTAGGGCCTACGAGCAGTACTTC.

This clonotype occurred many times. The gene calls are TRBV6-6 and TRBJ2-1; the D is unclear. The length of the CDR3 is 15 residues. Germline lookup yields CDR1 MNHNY and CDR2 SVGAGI (reference sequence). Trimming left V 0 bases short and J 6 bases short, with 12 bases between. Here the CDR3 DNA reads TGTGCCAGCAGTTACTCGGACCTTACTGGCAATGAGCAGTTCTTC. This sequence encodes CASSYSDLTGNEQFF.

The J gene is TRBJ1-1, the V gene TRBV2, with TRBD1 matching 7 bases. V dropped 6 bases and J dropped 3; count of bases not matched to a gene: 7. The CDR3 covers 14 residues. Germline assignment: CDR1 SNHLY and CDR2 FYNNEI. The CDR3 reads CASSTGTAYTEAFF. The DNA of the CDR3 is TGTGCCAGCAGCACCGGGACAGCTTACACTGAAGCTTTCTTT.

The sample holds many counts of this clonotype. V usage is TRBV6-1 and J usage is TRBJ1-5, with D maybe TRBD1 (6 bases). The CDR3 is 17 amino acids. Germline V gene lookup returns CDR1 MNHNS and CDR2 SASEGT. V was clipped by 2 bases and J by 0 bases, with 14 bases between them. CDR3 region: CASSERGGGYSNQPQHF. CDR3 nucleotides: TGTGCCAGCAGTGAAAGAGGGGGTGGGTATAGCAATCAGCCCCAGCATTTT.

There are many counts of this clonotype. The chain carries TRBV5-1 and TRBJ2-1; a possible D gene is TRBD1 (6 bases). The V end was cut by 0 bases, the J end by 3 bases, with 10 bases between. Looked up from germline, CDR1 is SGHRS and CDR2 is YFSETQ. This CDR3 spans 15 amino acids. CDR3 bases: TGCGCCAGCAGCTTGGGGGGGCCGGGCTACAATGAGCAGTTCTTC. Residues: CASSLGGPGYNEQFF.

There are many counts of this clonotype. Relative to the germline gene, one junction end is altered; a read error may explain this. The chain carries TRBV18 and TRBJ2-7; D uncertain. Per germline, CDR1 KGHSH and CDR2 LQKENI. The CDR3 runs 14 residues. CDR3 residues: CASSPKGSSHEQYF. The CDR3 DNA is TGTGCCAGCTCACCCAAGGGTTCCTCCCACGAGCAGTACTTC.

This clonotype was recorded at least ten times. The chain combines TRBV29-1 with TRBJ2-7, with unresolved D. CDR1 and CDR2 from the germline V gene are SQVTM and ANQGSEA. Trimming stripped 1 base from V and 3 bases from J, with 13 bases between. The CDR3 has 14 residues. The CDR3 DNA is TGCAGCGTTGAAGGGACGCACGGCGACTACGAGCAGTACTTC. Translating it yields CSVEGTHGDYEQYF.

This clonotype was picked up many times. CDR3 nucleotide sequence: TGTGCCAGCAGCTCAGAGGGGGGGAACTACGAGCAGTACTTC. As protein: CASSSEGGNYEQYF. The rearrangement joins TRBV7-9 to TRBJ2-7, with TRBD2 as a possible D gene (7 bases). In germline, CDR1 is SEHNR, CDR2 FQNEAQ (reference sequence). This CDR3 comprises 14 residues. The ends were cut back, 4 bases at V and 3 bases at J, with 13 bases in the middle.

The table lists this clonotype with a few counts. The rearrangement uses TRBV12-3 or TRBV12-4 and TRBJ1-2; D remains unclear. This CDR3 contains 15 residues. The ends were cut back, 7 bases at V and 0 bases at J, with 15 bases in the middle. The CDR3 is CASTLGRRPNYGYTF. In nucleotides, the CDR3 is TGTGCCAGCACCTTAGGACGGCGACCTAACTATGGCTACACCTTC.

This clonotype has at least ten counts. V and J are TRBV7-2 and TRBJ2-5; D is unresolved. The germline V gene encodes CDR1 SGHTA and CDR2 FQGNSA. CDR3 length: 14 amino acids. V shed 2 bases and J shed 6 bases, with 13 bases lying between them. CDR3 region: CASSLMVGPKTQYF. CDR3 DNA: TGTGCCAGCAGCTTAATGGTCGGCCCGAAGACCCAGTACTTC.

This clonotype showed up many times. The chain uses TRBV6-1 and TRBJ2-1, with D perhaps matching TRBD2 (6 bases). The germline V gene encodes CDR1 MNHNS and CDR2 SASEGT. The CDR3 runs 15 residues. Trimming stripped 6 bases from V and 2 bases from J, with 14 bases between. CDR3 protein: CASRTGWGAYNEQFF. CDR3 sequence (DNA): TGTGCCAGCAGGACCGGGTGGGGGGCCTACAATGAGCAGTTCTTC.

This clonotype was seen only a few times. A much larger clonotype is one base distant, so this may be a read error. The chain joins TRBV30 to TRBJ2-1; D is possibly TRBD2 (6 bases). Germline assignment: CDR1 GTSNPN and CDR2 SVGIG (reference sequence). V was clipped by 5 bases and J by 2 bases, with 16 bases between them. The CDR3 covers 15 residues. The CDR3: CAWGPGVEPYNEQFF. Here the CDR3 DNA reads TGTGCCTGGGGCCCGGGGGTTGAGCCCTACAATGAGCAGTTCTTC.

This clonotype is a singleton in its sample. The chain carries TRBV24-1 and TRBJ2-3, with 9 bases fitting TRBD1. CDR1 KGHDR and CDR2 SFDVKD come from the germline V gene. Trimming at V came to 3 bases and at J to 0 bases, leaving 3 bases not matched to a gene. The CDR3 contains 16 residues. The DNA for the CDR3 is TGTGCCACCAGTGATGGGGGGACAGGGAGCACAGATACGCAGTATTTT. Translated, it gives CATSDGGTGSTDTQYF.

The chain joins TRBV20-1 to TRBJ1-4, with D possibly being TRBD1 (6 bases). Trimming took 8 bases from V and 3 from J, leaving 16 bases between them. The CDR3 has 14 residues. Germline CDR1 and CDR2: DFQATT and SNEGSKA (reference sequence). CDR3 DNA sequence: TGCAGTACCACGGGGACATCGGCTAATGAAAAACTGTTTTTT. Translating it yields CSTTGTSANEKLFF.

Ten or more counts support this clonotype. The chain joins TRBV3-1 to TRBJ2-2; D is unresolved. Trimming removed 4 bases from V and 3 bases from J, with 6 bases in between. The CDR3 is 13 amino acids. CDR1 LGHDT and CDR2 YNNKEL come from the germline V gene (reference sequence). The DNA of the CDR3 is TGTGCCAGCAGCCGCACATACACCGGGGAGCTGTTTTTT. Translating it yields CASSRTYTGELFF. Together with reference TRBV3-1 and TRBJ2-2, the CDR3 gives the full variable domain: DTAVSQTPKYLVTQMGNDKSIKCEQNLGHDTMYWYKQDSKKFLKIMFSYNNKELIINETVPNRFSPKSPDKAHLNLHINSLELGDSAVYFCASSRTYTGELFFGEGSRLTVL.

This clonotype was observed many times. The rearrangement uses TRBV12-3 or TRBV12-4 and TRBJ2-2, with D perhaps matching TRBD1 (6 bases). The CDR3 has 15 amino acids. Trimming stripped 6 bases from V and 4 bases from J, with 15 bases between. The CDR3 sequence: CASSYGTPRTGELFF. Here the CDR3 DNA reads TGTGCCAGCAGCTACGGGACACCCCGCACCGGGGAGCTGTTTTTT.

This clonotype was observed many times. The rearrangement links TRBV4-1 to TRBJ1-2; D unclear. The germline CDR1 and CDR2 sequences are MGHRA and YSYEKL. This CDR3 spans 14 amino acids. V was pared by 1 base and J by 4 bases, with 10 bases between. The CDR3 DNA reads as TGCGCCAGCAGCCAAGCTGGCGGGAGCTATGGCTACACCTTC. It yields the protein CASSQAGGSYGYTF.

This clonotype was found many times. This sequence joins TRBV20-1 and TRBJ2-1; D call uncertain. V lost 6 bases and J 7 bases, leaving 16 bases between the germline ends. CDR3 size: 13 residues. Germline V CDR1 and CDR2: DFQATT, SNEGSKA (reference sequence). DNA for the CDR3: TGCAGTGCCCGATCCCGGGTGTGGAATGAGCAGTTCTTC. Amino acid sequence: CSARSRVWNEQFF.

This clonotype has at least ten counts. The rearrangement links TRBV5-8 to TRBJ2-5; TRBD2 might be the D (6 bases). Between the trimmed V and J ends, which lost 5 bases and 4 bases, there was a span of 15 bases. This CDR3 is 14 amino acids long. Germline lookup yields CDR1 SGHTS and CDR2 YDEGEE. CDR3 coding DNA: TGTGCCAGCAGGGGGGACTTTAGAACAGAGACCCAGTACTTC. It encodes CASRGDFRTETQYF.